The present entry profiles one T cell receptor beta chain with its context. This specimen comes from a study of cytomegalovirus exposure and HLA in healthy donors. The trim removed 2 bases at V and 8 bases at J, leaving 8 bases unmatched. There are 15 residues in the CDR3. CDR1 and CDR2 (germline): MNHEY, SMNVEV (reference sequence). The study ran its PCR with 60 Vbeta and 13 Jbeta primers. Produced via immunoSEQ multiplex PCR; TCRdb's table is partial and in-frame only. The data contain more than 80,000 clones, 70% to 75% of them singletons. The TCR sequence derives from a female donor in good health and CMV-seronegative. Specimen: PBMCs. The V gene is TRBV27, the J gene TRBJ1-2, with 10 bases matching TRBD1. The CDR3 DNA reads as TGTGCCAGCAGTTTAAGCGGGACAGGGGCACAAGGCTACACCTTC. This gives the protein CASSLSGTGAQGYTF.